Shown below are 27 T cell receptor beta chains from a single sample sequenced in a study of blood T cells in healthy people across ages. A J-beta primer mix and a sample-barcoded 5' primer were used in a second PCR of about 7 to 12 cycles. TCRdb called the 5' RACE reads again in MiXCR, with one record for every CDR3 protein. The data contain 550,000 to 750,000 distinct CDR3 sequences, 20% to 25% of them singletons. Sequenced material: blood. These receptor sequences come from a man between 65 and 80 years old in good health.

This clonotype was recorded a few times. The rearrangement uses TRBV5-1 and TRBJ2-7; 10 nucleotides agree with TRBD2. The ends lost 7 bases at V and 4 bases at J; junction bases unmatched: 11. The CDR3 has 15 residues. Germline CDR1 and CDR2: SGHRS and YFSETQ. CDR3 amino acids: CASGPEASGRYEQYF. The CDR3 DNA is TGCGCCAGCGGACCAGAGGCTAGCGGGAGATACGAGCAGTACTTC.

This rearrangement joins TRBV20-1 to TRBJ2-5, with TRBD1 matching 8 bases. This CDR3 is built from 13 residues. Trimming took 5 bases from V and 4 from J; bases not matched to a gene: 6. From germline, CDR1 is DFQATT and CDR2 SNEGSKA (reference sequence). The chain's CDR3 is CSAPPGQVETQYF. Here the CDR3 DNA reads TGCAGTGCTCCGCCGGGACAGGTAGAGACCCAGTACTTC.

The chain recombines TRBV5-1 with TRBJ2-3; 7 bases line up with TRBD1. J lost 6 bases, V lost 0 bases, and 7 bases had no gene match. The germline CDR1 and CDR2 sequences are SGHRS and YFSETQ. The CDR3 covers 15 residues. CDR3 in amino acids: CASSLGAGGKDTQYF. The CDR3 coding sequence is TGCGCCAGCAGCTTGGGGGCAGGGGGTAAGGATACGCAGTATTTT.

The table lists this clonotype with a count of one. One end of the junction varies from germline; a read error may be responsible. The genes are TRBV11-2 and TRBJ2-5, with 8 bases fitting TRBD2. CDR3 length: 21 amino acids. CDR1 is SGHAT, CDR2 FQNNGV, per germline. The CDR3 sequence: CASSPSLGSTGGRGLGEPQCF. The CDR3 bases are TGTGCCAGCAGCCCAAGTTTGGGTTCAACGGGAGGGCGAGGCTTGGGAGAGCCCCAGTGCTTC.

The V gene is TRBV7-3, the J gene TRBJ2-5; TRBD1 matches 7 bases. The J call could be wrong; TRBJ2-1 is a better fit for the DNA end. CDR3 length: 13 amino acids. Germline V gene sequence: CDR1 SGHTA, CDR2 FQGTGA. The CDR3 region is CASSLVQGYEQFF. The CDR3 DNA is TGTGCCAGCAGCTTAGTACAGGGGTATGAGCAGTTCTTC.

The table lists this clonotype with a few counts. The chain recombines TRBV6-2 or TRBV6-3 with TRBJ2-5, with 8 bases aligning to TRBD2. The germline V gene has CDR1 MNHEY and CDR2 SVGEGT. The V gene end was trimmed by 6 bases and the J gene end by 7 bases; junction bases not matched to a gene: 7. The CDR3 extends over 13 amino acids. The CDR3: CASSSLAAGTQYF. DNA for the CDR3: TGTGCCAGCAGCTCACTAGCGGCCGGGACCCAGTACTTC.

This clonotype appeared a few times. CDR3 region: CASSQDSGGRKLFF. CDR3 coding DNA: TGCGCCAGCAGCCAAGATAGTGGGGGGAGAAAACTGTTTTTT. The chain carries TRBV4-3 and TRBJ1-4; maybe TRBD1 (5 bases). The V end lost 0 bases, the J end lost 10 bases, and 12 bases lay between the germline ends. The CDR3 totals 14 residues. Germline V gene data show CDR1 as LGHNA and CDR2 as YSLEER.

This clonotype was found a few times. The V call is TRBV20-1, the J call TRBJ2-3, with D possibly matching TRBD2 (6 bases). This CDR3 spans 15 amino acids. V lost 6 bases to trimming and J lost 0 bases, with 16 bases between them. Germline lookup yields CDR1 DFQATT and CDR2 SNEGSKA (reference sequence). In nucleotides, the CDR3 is TGCAGTGCCGATCGGGGGATGAGGAGCACAGATACGCAGTATTTT. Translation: CSADRGMRSTDTQYF.

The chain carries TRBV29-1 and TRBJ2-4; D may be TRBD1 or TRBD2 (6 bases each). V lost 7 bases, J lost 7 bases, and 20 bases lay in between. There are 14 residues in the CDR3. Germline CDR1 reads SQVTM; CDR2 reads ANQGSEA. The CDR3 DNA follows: TGCAGCGGAAGCCAATGGGGGGCGGAGAACATTCAGTACTTC. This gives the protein CSGSQWGAENIQYF.

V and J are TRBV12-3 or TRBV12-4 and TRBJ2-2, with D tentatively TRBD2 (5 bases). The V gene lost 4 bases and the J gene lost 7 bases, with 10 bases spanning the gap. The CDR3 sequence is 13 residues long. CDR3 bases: TGTGCCAGCAGTTCAAGGGAGCACGGGGAGCTGTTTTTT. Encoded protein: CASSSREHGELFF.

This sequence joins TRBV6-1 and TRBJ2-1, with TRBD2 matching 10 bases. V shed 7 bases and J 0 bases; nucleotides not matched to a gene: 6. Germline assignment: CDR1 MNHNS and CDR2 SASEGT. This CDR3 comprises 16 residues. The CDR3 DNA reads TGTGCCAGCATCCGGACTAGCGGAAGCTCCTACAATGAGCAGTTCTTC. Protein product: CASIRTSGSSYNEQFF.

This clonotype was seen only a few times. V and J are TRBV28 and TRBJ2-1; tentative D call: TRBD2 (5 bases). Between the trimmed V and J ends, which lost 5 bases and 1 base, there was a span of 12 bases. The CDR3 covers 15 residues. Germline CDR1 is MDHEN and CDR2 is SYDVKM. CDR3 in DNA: TGTGCCAGCAGTCTAGCTAACGTATCCTACAATGAGCAGTTCTTC. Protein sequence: CASSLANVSYNEQFF.

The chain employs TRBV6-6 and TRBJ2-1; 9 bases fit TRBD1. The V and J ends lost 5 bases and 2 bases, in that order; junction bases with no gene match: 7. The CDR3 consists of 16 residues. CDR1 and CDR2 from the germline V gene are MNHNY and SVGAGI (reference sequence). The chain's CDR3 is CASSISRDRAYNEQFF. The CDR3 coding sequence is TGTGCCAGCAGTATATCCCGGGACAGGGCCTACAATGAGCAGTTCTTC.

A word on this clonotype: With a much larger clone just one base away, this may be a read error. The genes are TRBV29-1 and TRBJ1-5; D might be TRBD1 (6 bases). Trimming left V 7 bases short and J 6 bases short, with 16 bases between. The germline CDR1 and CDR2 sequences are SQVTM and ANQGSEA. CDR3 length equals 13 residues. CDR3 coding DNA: TGCAGCGGTGGAGGGGGGTCGGCTCAGCCCCAGCATTTT. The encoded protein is CSGGGGSAQPQHF.

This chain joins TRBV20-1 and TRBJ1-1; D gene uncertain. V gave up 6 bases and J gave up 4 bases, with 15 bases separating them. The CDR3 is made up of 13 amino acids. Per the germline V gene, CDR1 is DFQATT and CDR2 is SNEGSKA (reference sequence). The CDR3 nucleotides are TGCAGTGCCCGTCCAGGCTGGGGCACTGAAGCTTTCTTT. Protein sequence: CSARPGWGTEAFF.

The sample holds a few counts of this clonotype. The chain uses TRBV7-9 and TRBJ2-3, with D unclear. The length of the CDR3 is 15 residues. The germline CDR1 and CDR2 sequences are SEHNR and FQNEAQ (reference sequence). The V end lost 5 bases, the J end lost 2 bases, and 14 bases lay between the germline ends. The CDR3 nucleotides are TGTGCCAGCAGCCCCCAACTATCTTACACAGATACGCAGTATTTT. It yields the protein CASSPQLSYTDTQYF.

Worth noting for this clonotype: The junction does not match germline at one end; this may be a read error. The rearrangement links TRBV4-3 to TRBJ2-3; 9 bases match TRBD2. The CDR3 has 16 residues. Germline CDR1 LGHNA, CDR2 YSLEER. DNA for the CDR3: TGCGCCAGCAGCCAAGGAGTTGGGACTAGCACAGATGCGCAGTATTTT. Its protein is CASSQGVGTSTDAQYF.

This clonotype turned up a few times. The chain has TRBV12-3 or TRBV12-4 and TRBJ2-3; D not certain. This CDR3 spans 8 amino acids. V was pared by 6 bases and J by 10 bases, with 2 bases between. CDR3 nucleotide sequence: TGTGCCAGCAGCCCGCAGTATTTT. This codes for CASSPQYF.

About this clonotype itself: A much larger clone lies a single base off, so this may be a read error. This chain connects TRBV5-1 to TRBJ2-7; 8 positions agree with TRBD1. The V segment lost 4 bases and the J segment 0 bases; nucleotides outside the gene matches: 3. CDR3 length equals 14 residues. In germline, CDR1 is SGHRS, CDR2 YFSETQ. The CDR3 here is CASSVGQDSYEQYF. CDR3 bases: TGCGCCAGCAGCGTGGGACAGGACTCCTACGAGCAGTACTTC.

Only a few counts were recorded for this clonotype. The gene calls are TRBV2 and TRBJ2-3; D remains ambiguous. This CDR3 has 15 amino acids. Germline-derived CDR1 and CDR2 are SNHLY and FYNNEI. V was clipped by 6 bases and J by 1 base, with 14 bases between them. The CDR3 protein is CASRHTPSGTDTQYF. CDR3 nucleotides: TGTGCCAGCAGGCACACGCCGTCGGGCACAGATACGCAGTATTTT.

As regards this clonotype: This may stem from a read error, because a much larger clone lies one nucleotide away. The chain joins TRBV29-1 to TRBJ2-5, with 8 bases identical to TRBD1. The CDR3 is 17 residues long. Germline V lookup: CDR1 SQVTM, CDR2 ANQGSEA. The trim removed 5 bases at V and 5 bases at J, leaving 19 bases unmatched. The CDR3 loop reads CSVLPTGVFSLPETQYF. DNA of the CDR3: TGCAGCGTTCTCCCGACAGGGGTGTTCTCCCTGCCCGAGACCCAGTACTTC.

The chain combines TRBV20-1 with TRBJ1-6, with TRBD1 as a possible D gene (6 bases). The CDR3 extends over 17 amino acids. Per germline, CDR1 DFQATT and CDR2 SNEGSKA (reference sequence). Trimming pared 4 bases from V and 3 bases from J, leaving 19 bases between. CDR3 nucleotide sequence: TGCAGTGCTAATGGTGGACAGTTGGAAGGCTATAATTCACCCCTCCACTTT. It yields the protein CSANGGQLEGYNSPLHF.

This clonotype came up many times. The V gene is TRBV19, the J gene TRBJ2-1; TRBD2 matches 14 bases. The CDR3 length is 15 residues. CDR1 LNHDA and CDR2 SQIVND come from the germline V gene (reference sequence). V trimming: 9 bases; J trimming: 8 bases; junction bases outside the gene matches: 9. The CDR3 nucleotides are TGTGCCAGCGCCGCGGGACTAGCGGGAGTGTATGAGCAGTTCTTC. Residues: CASAAGLAGVYEQFF. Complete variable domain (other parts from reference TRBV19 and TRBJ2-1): DGGITQSPKYLFRKEGQNVTLSCEQNLNHDAMYWYRQDPGQGLRLIYYSQIVNDFQKGDIAEGYSVSREKKESFPLTVTSAQKNPTAFYLCASAAGLAGVYEQFFGPGTRLTVL.

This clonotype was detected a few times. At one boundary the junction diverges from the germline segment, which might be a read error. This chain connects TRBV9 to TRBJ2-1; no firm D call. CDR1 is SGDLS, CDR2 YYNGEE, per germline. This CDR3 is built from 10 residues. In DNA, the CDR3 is TGTGCCAGCAGCGTAGGCCCCCTCTACTTC. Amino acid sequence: CASSVGPLYF.

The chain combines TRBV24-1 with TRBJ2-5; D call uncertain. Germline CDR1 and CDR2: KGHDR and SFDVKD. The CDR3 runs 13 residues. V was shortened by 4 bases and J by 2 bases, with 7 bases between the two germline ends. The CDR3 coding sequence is TGTGCCACCAGTGAGGGTGCGCAAGAGACCCAGTACTTC. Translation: CATSEGAQETQYF.

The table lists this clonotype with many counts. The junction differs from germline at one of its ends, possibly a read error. CDR3 nucleotide sequence: TGTGCCAGCAGCTTAGGTGGAGGTAGCACAGATACGCAGTATTTT. This codes for CASSLGGGSTDTQYF. The rearrangement uses TRBV5-1 and TRBJ2-3, with D tentatively TRBD2 (5 bases). CDR3 size: 15 residues. The germline CDR1 and CDR2 sequences are SGHRS and YFSETQ.

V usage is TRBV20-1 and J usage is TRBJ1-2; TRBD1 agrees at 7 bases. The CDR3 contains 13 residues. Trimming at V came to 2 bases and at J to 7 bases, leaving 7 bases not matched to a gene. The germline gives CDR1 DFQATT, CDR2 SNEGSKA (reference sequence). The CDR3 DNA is TGCAGTGCTAGACGACAGGGTCGAGGTGGCTACACCTTC. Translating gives CSARRQGRGGYTF.